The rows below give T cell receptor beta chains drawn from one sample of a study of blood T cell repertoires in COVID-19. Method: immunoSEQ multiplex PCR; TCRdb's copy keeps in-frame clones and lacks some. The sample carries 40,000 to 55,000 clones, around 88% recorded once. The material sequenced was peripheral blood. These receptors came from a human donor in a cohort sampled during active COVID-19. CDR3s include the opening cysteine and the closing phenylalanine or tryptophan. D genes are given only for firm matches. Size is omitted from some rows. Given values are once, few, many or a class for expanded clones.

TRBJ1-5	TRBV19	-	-	CATRISNQPQHF	TGTGCCACCAGGATAAGCAATCAGCCCCAGCATTTT
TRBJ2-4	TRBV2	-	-	CASSENSIAKNIQYF	TGTGCCAGCAGTGAAAACAGTATAGCCAAAAACATTCAGTACTTC
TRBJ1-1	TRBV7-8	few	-	CASSWAGNTEAFF	TGTGCCAGCAGCTGGGCAGGGAACACTGAAGCTTTCTTT
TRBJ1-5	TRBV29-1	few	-	CSVVAGDGQPQHF	TGCAGCGTTGTGGCGGGGGACGGGCAGCCCCAGCATTTT
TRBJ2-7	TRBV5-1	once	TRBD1	CASSRTGLNYEQYF	TGCGCCAGCAGTAGGACAGGGCTGAATTACGAGCAGTACTTC
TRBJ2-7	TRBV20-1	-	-	CSAEEVYEQYF	TGCAGTGCCGAGGAAGTCTACGAGCAGTACTTC
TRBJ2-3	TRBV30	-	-	CAWRGSGGTDTQYF	TGTGCCTGGAGAGGTAGCGGTGGCACAGATACGCAGTATTTT
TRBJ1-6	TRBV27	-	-	CASSSIRGHSPLHF	TGTGCCAGCAGTTCCATCAGGGGCCATTCACCCCTCCACTTT
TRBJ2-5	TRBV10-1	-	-	CASSGTGRETQYF	TGCGCCAGCAGTGGGACTGGGCGAGAGACCCAGTACTTC
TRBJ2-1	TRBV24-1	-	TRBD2	CATSGVGGRGSSYNEQFF	TGTGCCACCAGTGGAGTCGGAGGGCGGGGGAGCTCCTACAATGAGCAGTTCTTC
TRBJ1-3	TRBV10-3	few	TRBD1	CAIRQTGVGGNTIYF	TGTGCCATCAGGCAGACAGGGGTTGGTGGAAACACCATATATTTT
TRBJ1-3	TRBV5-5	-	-	CASSLDRGSGNTIYF	TGTGCCAGCAGCTTGGATAGGGGATCTGGAAACACCATATATTTT
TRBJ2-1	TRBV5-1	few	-	CASSLEQTQFF	TGCGCCAGCAGCTTGGAACAGACCCAGTTCTTC
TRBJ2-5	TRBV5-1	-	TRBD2	CASSSAGTKQETQYF	TGCGCCAGCAGCTCAGCCGGGACTAAACAAGAGACCCAGTACTTC
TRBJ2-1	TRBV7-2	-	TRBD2	CASSPRGGPYNEQFF	TGTGCCAGCAGCCCCCGGGGGGGTCCCTACAATGAGCAGTTCTTC
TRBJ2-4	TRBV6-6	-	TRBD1	CASSFRGQDIQYF	TGTGCCAGCAGTTTCAGGGGGCAGGACATTCAGTACTTC
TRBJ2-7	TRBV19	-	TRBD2	CASSLRTSGGGTSYEQYF	TGTGCCAGTAGCCTCCGAACTAGCGGGGGGGGAACCTCCTACGAGCAGTACTTC
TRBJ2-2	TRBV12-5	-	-	CASGLVGTTNTGELFF	TGTGCTAGTGGTTTAGTTGGCACCACGAACACCGGGGAGCTGTTTTTT
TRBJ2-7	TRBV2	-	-	CASSEGLYEQYF	TGTGCCAGCAGTGAAGGTCTCTACGAGCAGTACTTC
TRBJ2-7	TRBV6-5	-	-	CASSYSGATSYEQYF	TGTGCCAGCAGTTACTCGGGGGCCACCTCCTACGAGCAGTACTTC
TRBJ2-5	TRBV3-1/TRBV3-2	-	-	CAQSGGGRGIQTQYF	TGTGCCCAGTCGGGCGGGGGCCGCGGCATCCAGACCCAGTACTTC
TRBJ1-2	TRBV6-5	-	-	CASSANFFYGYTF	TGTGCCAGCAGCGCTAATTTTTTCTATGGCTACACCTTC
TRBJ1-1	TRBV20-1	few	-	CSAQGNTEAFF	TGCAGTGCTCAGGGTAACACTGAAGCTTTCTTT
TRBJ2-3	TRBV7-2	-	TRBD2	CASSPSGGPIMAQYF	TGTGCCAGCAGCCCTAGCGGGGGCCCCATAATGGCGCAGTATTTT
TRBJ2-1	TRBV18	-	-	CASSPTNNNEQFF	TGTGCCAGCTCACCAACTAACAACAATGAGCAGTTCTTC
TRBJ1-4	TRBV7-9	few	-	CASRPDPGGEKLFF	TGTGCCAGCAGACCCGATCCGGGGGGTGAAAAACTGTTTTTT
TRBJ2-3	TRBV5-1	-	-	CASSLGVVRTDTQYF	TGCGCCAGCAGCTTGGGTGTTGTGAGAACAGATACGCAGTATTTT
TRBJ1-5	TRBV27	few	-	CASSPDSYSNQPQHF	TGTGCCAGCAGTCCTGACAGTTATAGCAATCAGCCCCAGCATTTT
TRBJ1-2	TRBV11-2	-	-	CASTPSAYNYGYTF	TGTGCCAGCACCCCATCCGCCTATAACTATGGCTACACCTTC
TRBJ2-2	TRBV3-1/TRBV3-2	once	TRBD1	CASSRRDRDTGELFF	TGTGCCAGCAGCCGACGGGACAGAGATACCGGGGAGCTGTTTTTT
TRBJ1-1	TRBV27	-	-	CASSRGTGPGTEAFF	TGTGCCAGCAGTAGGGGAACAGGGCCGGGCACTGAAGCTTTCTTT
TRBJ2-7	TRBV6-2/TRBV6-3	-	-	CASSYSLRDKYEQYF	TGTGCCAGCAGTTACTCCCTTCGGGATAAATACGAGCAGTACTTC
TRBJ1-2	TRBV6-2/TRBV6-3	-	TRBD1	CASSFGTEAYGYTF	TGTGCCAGCAGTTTCGGGACAGAAGCTTATGGCTACACCTTC
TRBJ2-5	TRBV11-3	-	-	CASSPGGGSETQYF	TGTGCCAGCAGCCCGGGTGGGGGGTCAGAGACCCAGTACTTC
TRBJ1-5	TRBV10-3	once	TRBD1	CAISAGTGVSNQPQHF	TGTGCCATCAGTGCGGGGACAGGCGTTAGCAATCAGCCCCAGCATTTT
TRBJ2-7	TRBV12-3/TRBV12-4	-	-	CASSATGREQYF	TGTGCCAGTTCCGCCACGGGGAGGGAGCAGTACTTC
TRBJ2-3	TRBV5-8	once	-	CASSLEIGVRSPGDTQYF	TGTGCCAGCAGCTTGGAGATAGGGGTCAGGAGCCCTGGAGATACGCAGTATTTT
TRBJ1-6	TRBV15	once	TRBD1	CATSSRTGNSPLHF	TGTGCCACCAGCTCGCGGACAGGGAATTCACCCCTCCACTTT
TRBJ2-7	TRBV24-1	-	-	CATSDHVRAAVAEQYF	TGTGCCACCAGTGACCACGTGCGGGCGGCGGTAGCCGAGCAGTACTTC
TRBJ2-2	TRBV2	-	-	CATSYSGELFF	TGTGCCACCAGTTACTCCGGGGAGCTGTTTTTT
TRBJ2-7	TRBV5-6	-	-	CASSRQITYEQYF	TGTGCCAGCAGCCGACAGATTACCTACGAGCAGTACTTC
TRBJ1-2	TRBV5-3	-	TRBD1	CARSPGTGPYGYTF	TGTGCCAGAAGCCCTGGGACAGGGCCCTATGGCTACACCTTC
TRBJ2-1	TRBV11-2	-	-	CASSLGGGLYNEQFF	TGTGCCAGCAGCTTAGGGGGGGGCCTCTACAATGAGCAGTTCTTC
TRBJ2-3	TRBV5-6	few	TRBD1	CASSVRGPRDTQYF	TGTGCCAGCAGCGTAAGGGGGCCCAGAGATACGCAGTATTTT
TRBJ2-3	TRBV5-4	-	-	CASSLVDFSDTQYF	TGTGCCAGCAGCTTGGTAGACTTCTCGGATACGCAGTATTTT
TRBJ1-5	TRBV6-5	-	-	CASSYIGGQPQHF	TGTGCCAGCAGTTACATTGGAGGTCAGCCCCAGCATTTT
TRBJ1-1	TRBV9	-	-	CASSVGPLNTEAFF	TGTGCCAGCAGCGTGGGGCCTCTGAACACTGAAGCTTTCTTT
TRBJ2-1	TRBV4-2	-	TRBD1	CASSQAGTANNEQFF	TGTGCCAGCAGCCAAGCCGGGACAGCTAACAATGAGCAGTTCTTC
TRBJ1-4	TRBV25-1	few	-	CASSGRGGGSEKLFF	TGTGCCAGCAGTGGGAGAGGGGGTGGAAGTGAAAAACTGTTTTTT
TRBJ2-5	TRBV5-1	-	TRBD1	CASSPGTGVETQYF	TGCGCCAGCAGCCCAGGGACAGGGGTAGAGACCCAGTACTTC
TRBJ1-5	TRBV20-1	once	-	CSASAGAQQPQHF	TGCAGTGCTAGTGCAGGGGCCCAGCAGCCCCAGCATTTT
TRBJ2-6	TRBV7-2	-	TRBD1	CASSPRDRGLGANVLTF	TGTGCCAGCAGCCCCCGGGACAGGGGGCTAGGGGCCAACGTCCTGACTTTC
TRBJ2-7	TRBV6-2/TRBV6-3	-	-	CASSRVRGIEQYF	TGTGCCAGCAGCCGCGTCCGGGGGATCGAGCAGTACTTC